The T cell receptor (beta chain) under discussion was sequenced for a study of shared clonotypes between healthy human individuals. The length of the CDR3 is 13 residues. The germline CDR1 and CDR2 sequences are SGHTA and FQGNSA. Trimming removed 4 bases from V and 3 bases from J; junction bases left unmatched: 0. Of note for this clone: Antigen unknown. Other DNA variants within this sample encode the same CDR3.

For sorted subsets, roughly 210 ng DNA per replicate equaled around 28,000 T cell genomes. Sequenced by immunoSEQ multiplex PCR; TCRdb stores in-frame clones only, minus some. The sample includes under 2,500,000 clones, about 94% seen only once; the top ten take roughly 0.13%. Study-wide results and caveats: Clonotypes not shared had lower generation probabilities than those common to all four donors.

Nashville, Tennessee was home to all donors, who were Caucasian adults. The CD4+ fraction was divided into a CD45RA+ naive subset and a CD45RA-negative memory subset. The J gene is TRBJ2-4, the V gene TRBV7-2; TRBD1 matches at 7 bases. The receptor's source is a man younger than 30 in good health. Sequencing was carried out using naive CD4+ T cells sorted from blood. This sample's subset: CD45RA+ positively selected. CDR3 loop: CASSWDSKNIQYF. CDR3 nucleotides: TGTGCCAGCAGCTGGGACAGCAAAAACATTCAGTACTTC.